This T cell receptor beta chain was obtained from a study of blood T cells in healthy people across ages. Looking at the study overall: T cells yielded about one barcoded beta molecule per two cells through template switching. General study points: CMV status of donors was unknown, possibly confounding expanded clonotype changes. Diversity of TCR beta per million T cells declined in a roughly linear way with age.

The V segment lost 7 bases and the J segment 0 bases; nucleotides outside the gene matches: 7. The CDR3 has 16 amino acids. Next came a second PCR, run for about 7 to 12 cycles, which used a sample-barcoded 5' primer along with a J-beta primer mix. Each sample yielded at least 3 million CDR3-containing paired-end reads. TCRdb processed the 5' RACE reads anew with MiXCR; each CDR3 protein has one entry. This table holds approximately 810,000 distinct CDR3 sequences, 25% to 35% found once. In this sample, this clonotype turned up many times. The antigen is undetermined. This clonotype was obtained from a woman older than 75 in good health. The chain recombines TRBV12-3 or TRBV12-4 with TRBJ2-1; TRBD2 agrees at 9 bases. Sample: blood. The CDR3 sequence is CASINRGGVSYNEQFF. CDR3 bases: TGTGCCAGCATCAACCGCGGGGGGGTCTCCTACAATGAGCAGTTCTTC.